The sequence of this T cell receptor beta chain was determined in a study of cytomegalovirus exposure and HLA in healthy donors. Study-wide background: Sequencing of 150 million to 200 million T cells in an earlier analysis found about 120 million unique TCR beta sequences. Regarding the study as a whole: Presence/absence analyses assumed roughly uniform sequencing depth across donors, which may not hold. It was confirmed in vitro that a few of the CMV-associated chains were specific for CMV antigens. A later analysis reportedly found fewer N-insertions in an Asian-associated ancestry cluster than the approximately 670-donor mean.

In regard to this clone: Its antigen is still unknown.

The PCR ran on 60 Vbeta and 13 Jbeta primers. Only in-frame clones appear in the TCRdb table, and some are missing; sequencing was by immunoSEQ multiplex PCR. Among roughly 80,000 clones listed, roughly two thirds were seen once. The CDR3 covers 15 residues. Per the germline V gene, CDR1 is KGHSH and CDR2 is LQKENI. The V and J ends lost 0 bases and 4 bases respectively, with 12 bases between them. V usage is TRBV18 and J usage is TRBJ1-2; unclear D gene. The clonotype originates from a man aged 60-69 years in good health and CMV-seropositive. The sequencing input was PBMCs. CDR3 residues: CASSPPVSRSYGYTF. As DNA, the CDR3 is TGTGCCAGCTCACCACCGGTTTCGCGGTCCTATGGCTACACCTTC. Together with reference TRBV18 and TRBJ1-2, the CDR3 gives the full variable domain: NAGVMQNPRHLVRRRGQEARLRCSPMKGHSHVYWYRQLPEEGLKFMVYLQKENIIDESGMPKERFSAEFPKEGPSILRIQQVVRGDSAAYFCASSPPVSRSYGYTFGSGTRLTVV.